This entry is about one T cell receptor (beta chain). This specimen comes from a study of blood T cell repertoires in COVID-19. About the study: Researchers got acute and convalescent COVID-19 samples from the United States, Italy and Spain. In each case, the material was cDNA or gDNA derived from T cells, B-cell-depleted T cells, or PBMCs.

TCRdb's copy holds only in-frame clones and misses some; the assay was immunoSEQ multiplex PCR. The table shows around 150,000 clones, with around 75% occurring only once. This CDR3 has 13 residues. After removal of 0 bases from V and 13 bases from J, the junction contained 7 bases not matched to a gene. Germline V gene sequence: CDR1 MGHRA, CDR2 YSYEKL. Sequenced: peripheral blood. The TCR originated in a woman older than 75 with acute or convalescent COVID-19. V usage is TRBV4-1 and J usage is TRBJ1-1; 8 bases fit TRBD1. Here the CDR3 reads CASSQDRTGGGFF. The DNA of the CDR3 is TGCGCCAGCAGCCAAGATCGAACAGGGGGTGGTTTCTTT.